The 25 T cell receptor beta chains below all came from one sample that was sequenced in a study of shared clonotypes between healthy human individuals. Generated by immunoSEQ multiplex PCR, the TCRdb table keeps only in-frame clones and is missing some. Among hundreds of thousands of clones listed, about 96% were seen once. Terminally differentiated effector memory CD45RA+ cells were excluded by CCR7 positive selection of CD45RO-negative cells. The source material was naive CD8+ T cells sorted from blood. Receptor source: a man aged 25 to 40 in good health.

The V call is TRBV4-1, the J call TRBJ1-5, with D perhaps matching TRBD1 (6 bases). The CDR3 contains 12 residues. Germline CDR1 is MGHRA and CDR2 is YSYEKL. Trimming took off 1 base at V and 9 bases at J, with 7 bases between the two ends. DNA of the CDR3: TGCGCCAGCAGCCAAGTAGGGGGGCCCCAGCATTTT. This encodes CASSQVGGPQHF.

This rearrangement joins TRBV15 to TRBJ2-3; 7 nucleotides align to TRBD2. Unmatched junction bases numbered 10, after V lost 2 bases and J lost 2 bases. Per germline, CDR1 LNHNV and CDR2 YYDKDF (reference sequence). This CDR3 region has 17 residues. The CDR3 reads CATSRQLATHPTDTQYF. The CDR3 region has the DNA TGTGCCACCAGCAGACAACTAGCGACTCATCCCACAGATACGCAGTATTTT.

DNA for the CDR3: TGTGCCAGCAGCCCCAAACCGGACGAAAAACTGTTTTTT. Its protein product is CASSPKPDEKLFF. The chain is built from TRBV11-2 and TRBJ1-4; D is ambiguous. The CDR3 sequence is 13 residues long. The V and J ends lost 5 bases and 8 bases respectively, with 12 bases between them. Germline loops: CDR1 SGHAT, CDR2 FQNNGV.

The V call is TRBV5-1, the J call TRBJ2-7; the D is unclear. This CDR3 is 14 amino acids long. V lost 2 bases, J lost 0 bases, and 9 bases lay in between. The germline gives CDR1 SGHRS, CDR2 YFSETQ. The CDR3 DNA sequence: TGCGCCAGCAGCTTCGGGTCCAGCTCCTACGAGCAGTACTTC. It encodes CASSFGSSSYEQYF.

The chain combines TRBV30 with TRBJ2-3; D is uncertain. CDR1 is GTSNPN and CDR2 is SVGIG in the germline V gene (reference sequence). The CDR3 contains 13 residues. Deletions cut 5 bases from V and 1 base from J, with 10 bases between. CDR3 sequence reads: CAWAQMGTDTQYF. In DNA, the CDR3 is TGTGCCTGGGCGCAAATGGGCACAGATACGCAGTATTTT.

The chain joins TRBV7-9 to TRBJ1-4, with D perhaps TRBD1 (5 bases). The germline CDR1 and CDR2 sequences are SEHNR and FQNEAQ (reference sequence). The CDR3 is made up of 14 amino acids. The V and J ends lost 4 bases and 10 bases respectively, with 16 bases between them. CDR3 nucleotide sequence: TGTGCCAGCAGCTCCAGCCAGGGTAGCGGAAAACTGTTTTTT. It specifies CASSSSQGSGKLFF.

This chain connects TRBV4-3 to TRBJ2-7; 7 bases fit TRBD1. V trimming: 1 base; J trimming: 6 bases; junction bases outside the gene matches: 15. The CDR3 runs 17 residues. In germline, CDR1 is LGHNA, CDR2 YSLEER. CDR3: CASSQVGARDSRSEQYF. The DNA of the CDR3 is TGCGCCAGCAGCCAAGTGGGGGCTAGGGACAGTAGAAGCGAGCAGTACTTC.

This clone occurred once. The chain joins TRBV27 to TRBJ2-7; 7 bases map to TRBD2. CDR1 is MNHEY, CDR2 SMNVEV, per germline (reference sequence). The V segment lost 3 bases and the J segment 5 bases; nucleotides outside the gene matches: 4. The CDR3 loop spans 13 amino acids. The chain's CDR3 is CASSLSGAHEQYF. CDR3 DNA: TGTGCCAGCAGTTTGAGCGGGGCCCACGAGCAGTACTTC.

This chain joins TRBV7-9 and TRBJ2-1; D might be TRBD1 (5 bases). Germline values: CDR1 SEHNR, CDR2 FQNEAQ (reference sequence). The CDR3 extends over 14 amino acids. Trimming pared 0 bases from V and 10 bases from J, leaving 13 bases between. CDR3 residues: CASSLARPRVEQFF. The DNA for the CDR3 is TGTGCCAGCAGCTTAGCTAGGCCCAGGGTAGAGCAGTTCTTC.

The chain uses TRBV6-5 and TRBJ1-1; no clear D. Trimming shortened V by 10 bases and J by 1 base, and 10 bases separated the two germline ends. CDR1 and CDR2 from the germline V gene are MNHEY and SVGAGI. The CDR3 runs to 12 residues. The CDR3 protein is CATLEGNTEAFF. The CDR3 nucleotides read TGTGCCACATTGGAGGGGAACACTGAAGCTTTCTTT.

The V and J genes are TRBV6-5 and TRBJ2-7, with 8 bases identical to TRBD2. Trimming cost V 4 bases and J 7 bases; bases outside gene matches: 12. This CDR3 spans 15 amino acids. The germline V gene has CDR1 MNHEY and CDR2 SVGAGI. The chain's CDR3 is CASSSPGLGTREQYF. As DNA, the CDR3 is TGTGCCAGCAGTTCGCCGGGACTAGGCACTCGAGAGCAGTACTTC.

The chain uses TRBV27 and TRBJ2-2; TRBD1 matches 8 bases. The CDR3 totals 15 residues. CDR1 is MNHEY and CDR2 is SMNVEV in the germline V gene (reference sequence). The V segment lost 5 bases and the J segment 5 bases; nucleotides outside the gene matches: 7. CDR3 sequence: CASSSRGQITGELFF. CDR3 sequence (DNA): TGTGCCAGCAGTAGCAGGGGGCAGATAACCGGGGAGCTGTTTTTT.

The rearrangement uses TRBV6-5 and TRBJ1-5; D gene uncertain. V was shortened by 7 bases and J by 1 base, with 14 bases between the two germline ends. The CDR3 has 15 residues. From germline, CDR1 is MNHEY and CDR2 SVGAGI. The CDR3 DNA follows: TGTGCCAGCATCCCAACCGCCAGGAGCAATCAGCCCCAGCATTTT. It codes for CASIPTARSNQPQHF.

The V gene is TRBV27, the J gene TRBJ2-2; the D is unclear. The length of the CDR3 is 15 residues. V lost 5 bases and J 6 bases, leaving 16 bases between the germline ends. The germline CDR1 and CDR2 sequences are MNHEY and SMNVEV (reference sequence). The CDR3 nucleotides are TGTGCCAGCAGTCTAACCTGGTCGAGCTCCGGGGAGCTGTTTTTT. Protein sequence: CASSLTWSSSGELFF.

The gene calls are TRBV28 and TRBJ2-1, with D maybe TRBD1 (6 bases). There are 14 residues in the CDR3. Per the germline V gene, CDR1 is MDHEN and CDR2 is SYDVKM. Trimming shortened V by 6 bases and J by 3 bases, and 12 bases separated the two germline ends. CDR3 in amino acids: CASRMYRDYNEQFF. The CDR3 nucleotides are TGTGCCAGCAGAATGTACAGGGACTACAATGAGCAGTTCTTC.

In this sample, this clone turned up once. This chain connects TRBV4-3 to TRBJ2-3; D gene ambiguous. V was shortened by 0 bases and J by 2 bases, with 6 bases between the two germline ends. The CDR3 covers 14 residues. Germline V gene data show CDR1 as LGHNA and CDR2 as YSLEER. The chain's CDR3 is CASSQDDHTDTQYF. CDR3 nucleotides: TGCGCCAGCAGCCAAGACGACCACACAGATACGCAGTATTTT.

The chain uses TRBV7-9 and TRBJ1-2; 7 nucleotides align to TRBD1. This CDR3 has 15 amino acids. Germline V CDR1 and CDR2: SEHNR, FQNEAQ (reference sequence). After removal of 0 bases from V and 6 bases from J, the junction contained 7 bases not matched to a gene. This chain's CDR3 is CASSLARQGLNGYTF. CDR3 coding DNA: TGTGCCAGCAGCTTAGCCAGACAGGGCCTAAATGGCTACACCTTC.

This chain joins TRBV15 and TRBJ2-3, with D perhaps matching TRBD2 (6 bases). CDR3 length: 13 amino acids. Germline V gene sequence: CDR1 LNHNV, CDR2 YYDKDF (reference sequence). Trimming cost V 8 bases and J 0 bases, with 9 bases left between them. CDR3 amino acids: CATGGLSTDTQYF. CDR3 DNA: TGTGCCACCGGGGGACTTAGCACAGATACGCAGTATTTT.

The chain joins TRBV7-6 to TRBJ2-1; maybe TRBD2 (6 bases). V lost 5 bases and J 9 bases, leaving 11 bases between the germline ends. This CDR3 has 12 residues. From germline, CDR1 is SGHVS and CDR2 FNYEAQ. CDR3 coding DNA: TGTGCCAGCAGCCTAGTGGGAGGTGAGCAGTTCTTC. Its protein product is CASSLVGGEQFF. Full variable domain (outside the CDR3, taken from reference TRBV7-6 and TRBJ2-1): GAGVSQSPRYKVTKRGQDVALRCDPISGHVSLYWYRQALGQGPEFLTYFNYEAQQDKSGLPNDRFSAERPEGSISTLTIQRTEQRDSAMYRCASSLVGGEQFFGPGTRLTVL.

The chain combines TRBV19 with TRBJ2-7; D is unclear. This CDR3 comprises 14 residues. Germline assignment: CDR1 LNHDA and CDR2 SQIVND (reference sequence). With 5 bases removed from V and 4 bases from J, the gap between germline ends came to 15 bases. CDR3: CASSPDVGWYEQYF. The CDR3 DNA sequence: TGTGCCAGTAGTCCCGACGTGGGGTGGTACGAGCAGTACTTC. The entire variable domain, with the rest obtained from reference TRBV19 and TRBJ2-7, is as follows: DGGITQSPKYLFRKEGQNVTLSCEQNLNHDAMYWYRQDPGQGLRLIYYSQIVNDFQKGDIAEGYSVSREKKESFPLTVTSAQKNPTAFYLCASSPDVGWYEQYFGPGTRLTVT.

The chain is built from TRBV28 and TRBJ2-5; 7 nucleotides agree with TRBD2. CDR1 and CDR2 (germline): MDHEN, SYDVKM. CDR3 length: 14 residues. Trimming cost V 3 bases and J 5 bases; bases outside gene matches: 6. In DNA form, the CDR3 reads TGTGCCAGCAGTTTTCAGACTAGCTTGGAGACCCAGTACTTC. Translating gives CASSFQTSLETQYF.

The chain is built from TRBV10-3 and TRBJ1-5, with TRBD1 matching over 7 bases. CDR1 is ENHRY and CDR2 is SYGVKD in the germline V gene. J was trimmed by 4 bases and V by 0 bases; bases with no gene match: 0. The CDR3 runs 14 residues. This chain's CDR3 is CAISESTGNQPQHF. CDR3 DNA: TGTGCCATCAGTGAGTCGACAGGGAATCAGCCCCAGCATTTT.

The DNA for the CDR3 is TGCAGCGTTGAACTGGGAGCTCCGGGCGAGCAGTACTTC. It codes for CSVELGAPGEQYF. The rearrangement links TRBV29-1 to TRBJ2-7, with D possibly TRBD2 on 5 matching bases. Trimming removed 2 bases from V and 6 bases from J, with 14 bases in between. From germline, CDR1 is SQVTM and CDR2 ANQGSEA. The CDR3 contains 13 residues.

V gene TRBV7-9 combines with J gene TRBJ1-2, with TRBD1 identical over 8 bases. Germline trimming cut 5 bases from V and 5 bases from J; bases unmatched to any gene: 10. The CDR3 is 15 amino acids. The germline V gene encodes CDR1 SEHNR and CDR2 FQNEAQ (reference sequence). CDR3 protein: CASSPPGTGTYGYTF. CDR3 nucleotides: TGTGCCAGCAGCCCACCCGGGACAGGAACATATGGCTACACCTTC.

The genes are TRBV29-1 and TRBJ2-1; possibly TRBD1 for D (6 bases). The germline gives CDR1 SQVTM, CDR2 ANQGSEA. This CDR3 has 14 residues. Trimming stripped 4 bases from V and 7 bases from J, with 17 bases between. This chain's CDR3 is CSVARARGKNEQFF. Here the CDR3 DNA reads TGCAGCGTTGCTCGGGCGAGGGGGAAAAATGAGCAGTTCTTC.